The clone carrying this TCR beta chain has at least ten counts. Antigen: not known. The PCR made use of 60 Vbeta and 13 Jbeta primers. TCRdb keeps only in-frame clones here, not all; method: immunoSEQ multiplex PCR. This sample carries around 170,000 clones, 70% to 80% of them seen once, and the ten largest clones take around 0.74%. This sample is drawn from a study of cytomegalovirus exposure and HLA in healthy donors. Study-wide points: There were a few CMV-associated chains whose specificity for CMV antigens was confirmed in vitro.

The TCR sequence derives from a woman aged 40 to 50 in good health and CMV-seronegative. Sample: PBMCs.

The CDR3 spells CASSTGADTEAFF. CDR3 DNA: TGTGCCAGCAGTACAGGGGCAGACACTGAAGCTTTCTTT. The V and J genes are TRBV6-5 and TRBJ1-1; 7 bases align to TRBD1. This CDR3 region has 13 residues. Germline V gives CDR1 MNHEY, CDR2 SVGAGI. V shed 5 bases, J shed 3 bases, and the junction held 3 bases outside the gene matches.